These T cell receptor beta chains were read from a single sample in a study of beta chain features in type 1 diabetes. Produced via immunoSEQ multiplex PCR; TCRdb's table is partial and in-frame only. This sample has around 600,000 clones, with 9.5% to 15% found just once. Sequencing was carried out using naive CD4+ T cells from blood. All receptors come from a man aged 25-45 years with type 1 diabetes. Both conserved end residues are part of each CDR3. A D gene is named only where the DNA matches it firmly. Not every row has a clone size; where given, it reads once, few, many or a size class.

TRBV4-2	few	TRBJ2-7	TRBD2	TGTGCCAGCAGCCAAGATAACGGGGGGATCTACGAGCAGTACTTC	CASSQDNGGIYEQYF
TRBV30	-	TRBJ1-2	-	TGTGCCTGGAGGGGAACAGGCTCCTATGGCTACACCTTC	CAWRGTGSYGYTF
TRBV9	-	TRBJ2-3	-	TGTGCCAGCAGCATTGACTATGGATACACAGATACGCAGTATTTT	CASSIDYGYTDTQYF
TRBV29-1	many	TRBJ1-3	-	TGCAGCGTTTCCTCCGATACCTCTGGAAACACCATATATTTT	CSVSSDTSGNTIYF
TRBV6-5	-	TRBJ2-5	TRBD1	TGTGCCAGCAGCGACAGGGGCGGGGAGACCCAGTACTTC	CASSDRGGETQYF
TRBV28	-	TRBJ2-1	-	TGTGCCAGCTTCGAGGCTAGAGCCTACAATGAGCAGTTCTTC	CASFEARAYNEQFF
TRBV20-1	few	TRBJ2-5	-	TGCAGTGCTAGAGCTTGGGAGACCCAGTACTTC	CSARAWETQYF
TRBV25-1	few	TRBJ2-3	TRBD1	TGTGCCAGCAGTGAATGGACAGGCCACACAGATACGCAGTATTTT	CASSEWTGHTDTQYF
TRBV5-1	-	TRBJ2-7	TRBD1	TGCGCCAGCAGCACCGGGACAGGGCTACGCGAGCAGTACTTC	CASSTGTGLREQYF
TRBV2	-	TRBJ2-3	TRBD2	TGTGCCAGCAGTGATCATCGACTAGCGGGGGCCCAAAGCACAGATACGCAGTATTTT	CASSDHRLAGAQSTDTQYF
TRBV7-9	few	TRBJ1-4	-	TGTGCCAGCAGCCCAAGGGAGGCAACTAATGAAAAACTGTTTTTT	CASSPREATNEKLFF
TRBV7-8	few	TRBJ2-2	TRBD2	TGTGCCAGCAGGGATAGCGGGGGGACGAACACCGGGGAGCTGTTTTTT	CASRDSGGTNTGELFF
TRBV9	few	TRBJ2-2	-	TGTGCCAGCAGACCTCAGGGAACCGGGGAGCTGTTTTTT	CASRPQGTGELFF
TRBV29-1	few	TRBJ2-7	-	TGCAGCGTTGAAGAAATATCAGGGGACGAGCAGTACTTC	CSVEEISGDEQYF
TRBV4-3	-	TRBJ1-2	-	TGCGCCAGCAGCCAAGATCATTTAACCAGGGGTTCTAACTATGGCTACACCTTC	CASSQDHLTRGSNYGYTF
TRBV5-1	-	TRBJ2-1	-	TGCGCCAGCAGCTTGGTGACTAGAGTAGGATTGTACAATGAGCAGTTCTTC	CASSLVTRVGLYNEQFF
TRBV28	few	TRBJ2-7	-	TGTGCCAGCAGTCCCCCGCCAGCCACGAGGCAGTACTTC	CASSPPPATRQYF
TRBV13	few	TRBJ2-7	TRBD1	TGTGCCAGCAGCCCCCCCGGGACAGGGGTTCTCGGAGGACCCTACGAGCAGTACTTC	CASSPPGTGVLGGPYEQYF
TRBV7-9	-	TRBJ1-1	-	TGTGCCAGCAGCTTAGGGATGGAAAGCACTGAAGCTTTCTTT	CASSLGMESTEAFF
TRBV9	-	TRBJ2-6	TRBD1	TGTGCCAGCAGCTTAGCAGGACAGGGATTGGTTGGGGCCAACGTCCTGACTTTC	CASSLAGQGLVGANVLTF
TRBV30	few	TRBJ1-2	-	TGTGCCTGGAGGACAGAAGGCTACACCTTC	CAWRTEGYTF
TRBV6-5	-	TRBJ1-6	-	TGTGCCAGCAGTTACGATCAGGGTTCCCCCCTCCACTTT	CASSYDQGSPLHF
TRBV7-2	few	TRBJ1-4	-	TGTGCCAGCAGCTTACAGGGCCTTAATGAAAAACTGTTTTTT	CASSLQGLNEKLFF
TRBV2	-	TRBJ2-7	TRBD1	TGTGCCAGCCGAAGGACAGGGGCAGGCTACGAGCAGTACTTC	CASRRTGAGYEQYF
TRBV7-9	-	TRBJ2-7	TRBD2	TGTGCCAGCAGCTTAGCCGGCGGCGGGGGAACGGGCAGTACCCACGAGTACTTC	CASSLAGGGGTGSTHEYF
TRBV5-6	few	TRBJ2-5	TRBD1	TGTGCCAGCAGCTTTAGAGGGGGCGAGACCCAGTACTTC	CASSFRGGETQYF